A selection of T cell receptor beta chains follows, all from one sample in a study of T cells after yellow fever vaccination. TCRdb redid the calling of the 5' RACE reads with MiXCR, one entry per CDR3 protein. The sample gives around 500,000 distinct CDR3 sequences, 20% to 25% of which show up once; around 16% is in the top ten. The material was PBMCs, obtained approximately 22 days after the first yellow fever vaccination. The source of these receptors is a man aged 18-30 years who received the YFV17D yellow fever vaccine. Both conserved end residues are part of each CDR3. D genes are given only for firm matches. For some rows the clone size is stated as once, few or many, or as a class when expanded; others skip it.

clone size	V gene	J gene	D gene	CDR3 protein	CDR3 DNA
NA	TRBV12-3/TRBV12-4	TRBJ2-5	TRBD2	CASSPFLGGQETQYF	TGTGCCAGCAGTCCCTTTCTCGGGGGGCAAGAGACCCAGTACTTC
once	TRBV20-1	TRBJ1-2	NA	CSADILGVDGYTF	TGCAGTGCGGACATCTTAGGTGTCGATGGCTACACCTTC
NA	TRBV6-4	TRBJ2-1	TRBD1	CASSRRTGGVNNEQFF	TGTGCCAGCAGTAGACGGACAGGGGGCGTGAACAATGAGCAGTTCTTC
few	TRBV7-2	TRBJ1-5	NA	CASSTRGGNQPQHF	TGTGCCAGCAGCACCCGGGGGGGGAATCAGCCCCAGCATTTT
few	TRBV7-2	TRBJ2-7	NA	CASSYRMTYEQYF	TGTGCCAGCAGCTATCGGATGACCTACGAGCAGTACTTC
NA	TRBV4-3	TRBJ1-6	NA	CASSPSGGQDSPLHF	TGCGCCAGCAGCCCGTCGGGGGGGCAGGATTCACCCCTCCACTTT
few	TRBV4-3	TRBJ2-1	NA	CASSRGRGTYNEQFF	TGCGCCAGCAGCCGCGGAAGGGGCACGTACAATGAGCAGTTCTTC
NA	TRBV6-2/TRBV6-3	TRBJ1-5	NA	CASSYPRRQSSNQPQHF	TGTGCCAGCAGTTACCCGCGTCGACAGAGTAGCAATCAGCCCCAGCATTTT
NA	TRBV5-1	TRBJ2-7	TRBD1	CASSRSGTGTYEQYF	TGCGCCAGCAGCCGTTCCGGGACAGGGACCTACGAGCAGTACTTC
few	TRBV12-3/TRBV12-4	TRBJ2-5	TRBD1	CASRSLRDRGPIETQYF	TGTGCCAGCAGGTCACTCCGGGACAGGGGCCCAATTGAGACCCAGTACTTC
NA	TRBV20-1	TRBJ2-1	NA	CSASAWDNEQFF	TGCAGTGCTTCCGCGTGGGACAATGAGCAGTTCTTC
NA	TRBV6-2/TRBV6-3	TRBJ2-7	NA	CASSYKQVYEQYF	TGTGCCAGCAGCTATAAGCAGGTTTACGAGCAGTACTTC
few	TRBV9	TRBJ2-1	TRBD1	CASSRKTGGLYNEQFF	TGTGCCAGCAGCCGAAAGACAGGGGGCCTTTACAATGAGCAGTTCTTC
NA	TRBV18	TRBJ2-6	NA	CASSPTASGANVLTF	TGTGCCAGCTCACCAACGGCCTCTGGGGCCAACGTCCTGACTTTC
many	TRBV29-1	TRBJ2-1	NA	CSVKEWAGAGNEQFF	TGCAGCGTTAAGGAATGGGCAGGGGCGGGTAATGAGCAGTTCTTC